This TCR beta chain was found in a study of blood T cells in healthy people across ages. Using a J-beta primer mix together with a sample-barcoded 5' primer, a second PCR was run for about 7 to 12 cycles. TCRdb processed the 5' RACE reads anew with MiXCR; each CDR3 protein has one entry. The data contain approximately 800,000 distinct CDR3 sequences, roughly 26% of them seen just once; the ten biggest clones take up 3%. Study-level findings and limits: Unsorted PBMCs blocked a conclusive comparison of naive and antigen-experienced cells. Diversity estimates drawn from one million T cells were deemed underestimates.

Concerning this clonotype: Antigen: not known.

These same records also appear under a second study, on T cells of mothers and their children. Per that study: Three healthy Caucasian mothers, along with their six children, served as the donors. The analysis detected no persistent microchimeric T cell clones.

This sequence was found in a boy between 10 and 17 years old in good health. The material sequenced was blood.

The CDR3 DNA reads as TGTGCCAGCAGCTTAGGGAGTCGGCCCCAGCATTTT. This sequence encodes CASSLGSRPQHF. V usage is TRBV7-9 and J usage is TRBJ1-5; no clear D gene. Trimming shortened V by 1 base and J by 9 bases, and 7 bases separated the two germline ends. This CDR3 contains 12 residues. CDR1 is SEHNR and CDR2 is FQNEAQ in the germline V gene (reference sequence).